The clone carrying this T cell receptor (beta chain) has more than one count but fewer than ten. Its antigen is not known. The sample comes from a study of early T cells in non-severe SARS-CoV-2 infection. Looking at the study overall: Chains from this unsorted whole-blood bulk RNA could not be paired.

Study findings and constraints: The matching step, a VDJdb search, favored anti-spike CD8 responses and missed private and CD4 specificities.

Attached unique molecular identifiers marked individual cDNA molecules. Via MiXCR, TCRdb re-called the 5' RACE reads, giving one row per CDR3 protein. The data hold tens of thousands of distinct CDR3 sequences, with roughly 16% observed a single time. The CDR3 spans 12 residues. Germline lookup yields CDR1 SQVTM and CDR2 ANQGSEA. V gave up 5 bases and J gave up 5 bases; unmatched junction bases: 3. This chain joins TRBV29-1 and TRBJ2-1; 7 bases are a match to TRBD2. Sequenced input: whole blood. This TCR came from an adult who was a healthcare worker with PCR-confirmed SARS-CoV-2 infection or an uninfected control (not recorded which). The CDR3 nucleotides are TGCAGCGTTAGGGACTACGACAATGAGCAGTTCTTC. Its translation is CSVRDYDNEQFF.